This T cell receptor (beta chain) was captured by sequencing in a study of cytomegalovirus exposure and HLA in healthy donors (TCRdb year 2017). Regarding the study in general: An earlier analysis of approximately 600 of the donors reported 250 to 350 Gb of sequence data and some 120 million unique TCR beta sequences from about 180 million T cells. An early release covering just under 650 HLA-typed donors comprised 250 to 350 gigabases of sequencing data and tens of millions of unique TCR sequences. Among the roughly 400 genotyped donors, 81% belonged to the genetic ancestry cluster associated with self-reported Caucasian donors. The study aimed to test whether cataloging public T cell receptors could reveal signatures of past pathogen exposure. The T cell repertoires of 670 or so subjects were profiled by immunosequencing and related to cytomegalovirus serostatus. Along with the approximately 700-subject first cohort, a separate validation cohort of over 90 different subjects was used. To predict cytomegalovirus infection status, the study brought together high-throughput TCR immunosequencing, statistical association of individual TCRs with disease status, and machine learning. To study patterns of TCR occurrence, a later analysis re-analyzed previously published TCR beta repertoires from under 750 donors and added high-resolution HLA genotyping. The later analysis used no new phenotypic data to find candidate immune exposures, relying instead on TCR beta sequences and their occurrence across donors. An earlier analysis of about 620 of the donors applied high-throughput TCR beta sequencing to assess whether each TCR beta V gene segment acted as functional or pseudogenic. Donor age, sex, ethnicity and CMV serostatus were compiled alongside the repertoire data. A later genetic analysis took genome-wide SNP genotypes for about 55% of the roughly 700 donors and used that subset as a discovery cohort. All discovery cohort repertoires had been generated on a single sequencing platform. HLA typing included class I and class II loci at four-digit resolution. The number of donors typed differed by locus, with 629-630 for A, B, C, DRB1 and DQB1, around 520 for DQA1, 600 to 610 for DPA1, and 450 to 480 for DPB1. Several DR-DQ haplotypes were treated as single units for association and clustering because of strong linkage in the cohort. On average, roughly 240,000 unique TCR beta nucleotide sequences were sequenced per donor among several hundred genotyped donors of the cohort, with around 19% of those sequences being non-productive.

Turning to this clone: No antigen is known for it. Per-base quality was not reported, and no clone a single base away is much larger than it.

Library generation was performed with the immunoSEQ multiplex PCR assay. For the multiplex PCR, a mixture combining 60 forward primers for TCR Vbeta segments and 13 reverse primers for TCR Jbeta segments was used. The CDR3 region of rearranged TCR beta genes was amplified from genomic DNA by a multiplex PCR assay. On the Illumina HiSeq System, the amplified TCR beta libraries were sequenced as 87-base-pair reads. For the original study's pipeline: A later analysis tallied roughly 78 million unique TCR beta chains across the 666 repertoires, and approximately 11 million of those chains were shared by two or more donors. A nearest-neighbor algorithm error-corrected the raw reads and collapsed the reads into unique sequences, merging closely related sequences to remove PCR and sequencing errors. V, D and J gene segments were assigned by aligning CDR3 sequences to IMGT reference sequences. For a sequence to be retained, a match of at least six nucleotides was required to both a V gene segment and a J gene segment. Rearrangements were called productive when the CDR3 lacked stop codons and stayed in frame with V and J; all others were non-productive. Following IMGT convention, CDR3 was defined as the stretch from the second conserved V-encoded cysteine up to the conserved J-encoded phenylalanine. The earlier analysis of some 550 of the donors excluded any sequence lacking an unambiguous match to a single V gene segment. An earlier analysis of several hundred of the donors called V segments functional above 56.7% productive rearrangements and segregating when the between-donor standard deviation exceeded 5%. A statistical classification framework was built for diagnosing cytomegalovirus status from the catalog of TCR beta chain sequences. In a later analysis, V and J genes were assigned by comparing TCR nucleotide sequences against IMGT/GENE-DB human TR gene sequences. Using the TCRdist pipeline, a later analysis assigned CDR3 sequences along with most-parsimonious VDJ recombination scenarios. In a later analysis, each TCR beta chain was defined by its CDR3 amino acid sequence together with its V-gene family, and reads without a unique V-gene family were excluded. In a later analysis, approximately 640 highly shared, low-generation-probability nucleotide sequences were removed to address suspected cross-contamination and a sequencing artifact. In a later analysis, a clonal expansion index for each public chain was calculated from normalized within-repertoire ranks of inferred template counts. Generation probabilities in a later analysis came from a VDJ recombination model fitted to out-of-frame rearrangements, and those results were checked against IGoR. In a later analysis, TCR-TCR, TCR-HLA and TCR-CMV co-occurrence was scored with hypergeometric tests, and a repertoire-size bias correction was applied to TCR pairs. A later analysis estimated false discovery rates by permuting HLA or CMV assignments 20 times. In a later analysis, co-occurring TCRs were grouped with DBSCAN, and TCRdist sequence similarity was added when clustering was performed within HLA-allele-positive subsets. For co-occurrence clustering, repertoires with fewer than 30,000 or more than 120,000 public chains were excluded, along with five repertoires with anomalous nucleotide sharing. In TCRdb, the immuneACCESS table is reduced to in-frame sequences with V and J assigned. These tables do not hold every clone; where another copy was compared, an unresolved V gene accounts for under half, and the others remain unexplained. V, J and clone size are those of that table, while D and trimming were read from the DNA. The sample includes under 75,000 clones, with around 74% observed a single time. Roughly 10% of the sample is taken by the ten largest.

Trimming removed 3 bases from V and 3 bases from J, leaving 13 bases between the germline ends. Taken from cysteine to phenylalanine, the CDR3 has 14 residues. Only the CDR3 DNA stays, 42 bases, in frame from base 1. From the germline V gene (reference sequence), CDR1 is SGHNT and CDR2 is YYREEE. Study-wide findings and limitations: A later analysis found that TCR association rates varied across HLA loci, with DRB1 alleles showing the most associated TCRs and HLA-C alleles the fewest. According to the authors, the approach could potentially be generalized to other disease states and immunological phenotypes. A cluster of highly shared sequence variants was judged likely to represent a technical artifact of the sequencing pipeline. Across donors, most TCR sequences were observed very rarely, whereas some public TCRs were present in many individuals. The study gave a list of around 170 TCR beta chains associated with cytomegalovirus. Cytomegalovirus status was reported to be diagnosed by the classifier with high specificity and sensitivity in both the original and validation cohorts. According to a later analysis, most CMV-associated TCR beta chains appeared to be HLA-restricted, and the HLA associations seemed to be driven largely by CMV exposure. In vitro tests confirmed that a few of the cytomegalovirus-associated TCR beta chains recognize cytomegalovirus antigens. Presence/absence analyses assumed roughly uniform sequencing depth across donors, an assumption that may not hold. Compared with the roughly 700-donor mean, donors in an Asian-associated ancestry cluster had fewer N-insertions in productive TCRs, according to a later genetic analysis. Linkage disequilibrium might explain the correlated functional status among segregating V segments, but an unknown experimental factor could not be excluded. In an earlier analysis of approximately 590 of the donors, most TCR beta V segments appeared in productive rearrangements about 87% or about 30% of the time, broadly matching IMGT annotations. Because HLA typing was missing for some donors at each locus, association tests included only the typed subset. A later genetic analysis associated a missense DCLRE1C variant with V-gene and J-gene trimming of TCR beta chains, and an independent cohort replicated the association. Because counts were too low, roughly 16 rarely observed V segments, including chromosome 9 orphons, were left out of the earlier analysis of 587 of the donors. At a false discovery rate of 0.05, a later analysis linked 15,000 to 20,000 TCR beta sequences to specific HLA alleles. Several of the top co-occurrence clusters appeared to be linked to parvovirus B19, influenza, CMV and Epstein-Barr virus, according to a later analysis. Some IMGT-functional V segments, including TRBV6-2 and TRBV6-3, could not be distinguished by the 87-base-pair reads and were therefore excluded. This cohort had only TCR beta chains sequenced, and the lack of alpha or paired-chain data limited which features could be detected. Immune exposure information for the cohort was limited to CMV serostatus. In a later analysis, HLA-associated TCR beta chains showed more clonal expansion and lower generation probabilities than non-associated chains that were equally common. When HLA alleles, especially DR and DQ, strongly co-occurred, attributing TCR associations to individual alleles was difficult. A further reported finding was that TCR beta sequences accurately predicted the HLA-A and HLA-B alleles for most subjects in the first cohort.

In total, 666 healthy bone marrow donors made up the cohort. All cohort members were sampled while nominally healthy, although unrecorded immune exposures were likely present. CMV serostatus was positive for 289 and negative for about half of the roughly 700 cohort members, and was not recorded for this donor. A peripheral blood sample was collected from each donor, and TCR beta sequencing was performed on peripheral blood mononuclear cells. The Qiagen DNeasy Blood Extraction Kit was used to extract genomic DNA from the blood cell samples. The chain is encoded by TRBV5-4 joined to TRBJ2-7; TRBD2 is a weak D gene call, 6 bases matching. This sequence was found in a human donor in good health. The sample taken for sequencing was PBMCs. The sequenced DNA: TGTGCCAGCAGCTGGGGGGTTGCCGGCTACGAGCAGTACTTC. Its product reads: CASSWGVAGYEQYF.